This entry lists 23 T cell receptor beta chains sequenced from one sample in a study of T cells after yellow fever vaccination. One entry per CDR3 protein results from TCRdb running MiXCR on the 5' RACE reads. The sample has under 300,000 distinct CDR3 sequences; 6.9% are singletons. This specimen consisted of CD4+ T cells sorted from PBMCs, obtained 15 days after the yellow fever booster vaccination. The receptors stem from a man between 25 and 39 years old who received the YFV17D yellow fever vaccine.

There are many counts of this clonotype. This rearrangement joins TRBV6-2 or TRBV6-3 to TRBJ2-7; D is ambiguous. The V gene's germline CDR1 is MNHEY and CDR2 SVGEGT. The germline V and J ends were trimmed by 1 base and 0 bases, with 10 bases remaining between them. The CDR3 has 15 amino acids. CDR3 sequence (DNA): TGTGCCAGCAGTTACTTCCGCGGTAGCTCCTACGAGCAGTACTTC. It codes for CASSYFRGSSYEQYF.

This clonotype was seen a few times. The chain uses TRBV19 and TRBJ2-2; 7 bases align to TRBD2. The junction had 7 bases not matched to a gene; V was cut back by 5 bases and J by 4 bases. Germline CDR1 and CDR2: LNHDA and SQIVND (reference sequence). This CDR3 is 15 amino acids long. Written as DNA, the CDR3 is TGTGCCAGTAGTTTGGGCGGGAGCGGCACCGGGGAGCTGTTTTTT. This encodes CASSLGGSGTGELFF.

This clonotype was detected many times. The genes are TRBV12-3 or TRBV12-4 and TRBJ1-6; no reliable D call. V lost 5 bases and J lost 5, with 7 bases in between. The CDR3 runs 13 residues. The CDR3 bases are TGTGCCAGCAGTGTTCAGAATAATTCACCCCTCCACTTT. It codes for CASSVQNNSPLHF.

A few counts support this clonotype. The gene calls are TRBV12-3 or TRBV12-4 and TRBJ1-1; 9 nucleotides agree with TRBD1. The CDR3 runs to 14 residues. The V and J ends lost 6 bases and 4 bases, in that order; junction bases with no gene match: 6. The CDR3 DNA reads as TGTGCCAGCAGAACGGACAGGGGTTCCACTGAAGCTTTCTTT. As protein: CASRTDRGSTEAFF.

The V gene is TRBV20-1, the J gene TRBJ2-7; the D is unclear. CDR1 and CDR2 (germline): DFQATT, SNEGSKA (reference sequence). Deletions cut 4 bases from V and 0 bases from J, with 16 bases between. The CDR3 loop spans 15 amino acids. This CDR3 is CSATPPTRSSYEQYF. The CDR3 DNA reads TGCAGTGCTACCCCCCCGACACGGTCCTCCTACGAGCAGTACTTC.

This clonotype was picked up a small number of times. CDR3 nucleotides: TGCGCCAGCAGCCCCCGGGAGAATCCCGGGGAGCTGTTTTTT. This encodes CASSPRENPGELFF. The rearrangement uses TRBV5-1 and TRBJ2-2, with D perhaps matching TRBD2 (6 bases). The CDR3 length is 14 residues. Germline CDR1 reads SGHRS; CDR2 reads YFSETQ. Trimming took off 4 bases at V and 6 bases at J, with 13 bases between the two ends.

This clonotype was detected only a few times. V usage is TRBV5-6 and J usage is TRBJ2-3; D not certain. Germline V gives CDR1 SGHDT, CDR2 YYEEEE. Trimming removed 4 bases from V and 3 bases from J, with 18 bases in between. The CDR3 spans 16 residues. CDR3 sequence (DNA): TGTGCCAGCAGCATAATATCACTCGTTACGACAGATACGCAGTATTTT. It yields the protein CASSIISLVTTDTQYF.

This chain joins TRBV30 and TRBJ2-1; D call uncertain. The CDR3 extends over 14 amino acids. V lost 0 bases and J 0 bases, leaving 6 bases between the germline ends. Germline V CDR1 and CDR2: GTSNPN, SVGIG (reference sequence). As DNA, the CDR3 is TGTGCCTGGAGTGTCGGCAGCTCCTACAATGAGCAGTTCTTC. Its translation is CAWSVGSSYNEQFF.

V is TRBV7-2 and J is TRBJ2-3; tentatively, D is TRBD1 (5 bases). This CDR3 has 15 amino acids. Trimming left V 0 bases short and J 4 bases short, with 11 bases between. CDR1 is SGHTA, CDR2 FQGNSA, per germline. The DNA for the CDR3 is TGTACCAGCAGCTTAGCTGGGGCACGCGCAGATACGCAGTATTTT. It encodes CTSSLAGARADTQYF.

V and J are TRBV20-1 and TRBJ1-5; 8 bases map to TRBD1. The V gene's germline CDR1 is DFQATT and CDR2 SNEGSKA (reference sequence). There are 15 residues in the CDR3. V dropped 6 bases and J dropped 6; count of bases not matched to a gene: 13. The CDR3 protein is CSATTGEHSFQPQHF. DNA for the CDR3: TGCAGTGCGACGACAGGGGAGCATAGTTTTCAGCCCCAGCATTTT.

This sequence joins TRBV20-1 and TRBJ2-5, with TRBD2 matching over 10 bases. CDR3 length: 14 residues. Trimming took 3 bases from V and 2 from J; bases not matched to a gene: 3. CDR1 is DFQATT, CDR2 SNEGSKA, per germline (reference sequence). The CDR3 sequence is CSASSGRPQETQYF. In DNA form, the CDR3 reads TGCAGTGCTAGTAGCGGGAGGCCTCAAGAGACCCAGTACTTC.

This clonotype was detected only a few times. CDR3 in DNA: TGTGCCAGCAATCAGGGGGCTAGGGAGCAGTACTTC. Translating it yields CASNQGAREQYF. The gene calls are TRBV28 and TRBJ2-7; 8 bases match TRBD1. V gave up 7 bases and J gave up 7 bases; unmatched junction bases: 6. The CDR3 sequence is 12 residues long. Germline loops: CDR1 MDHEN, CDR2 SYDVKM.

This CDR3 is CASSSGQPSYEQYF. The DNA for the CDR3 is TGCGCCAGCAGCTCCGGACAGCCCTCCTACGAGCAGTACTTC. The rearrangement uses TRBV5-1 and TRBJ2-7; TRBD1 is a possible D gene (6 bases). CDR3 length: 14 residues. The V gene lost 3 bases and the J gene lost 0 bases, with 10 bases spanning the gap. CDR1 and CDR2 from the germline V gene are SGHRS and YFSETQ.

Comments on this clonotype: A read error may account for a junction end that differs from germline. The chain combines TRBV7-6 with TRBJ2-5; no reliable D call. Germline loops: CDR1 SGHVS, CDR2 FNYEAQ. This CDR3 contains 13 residues. CDR3 nucleotide sequence: TGTGCCAGCAGCCTCCGTTTTGGAGAGACCCAGTCCTTC. Translation gives CASSLRFGETQSF.

This chain joins TRBV6-5 and TRBJ2-7, with TRBD1 as a possible D gene (5 bases). The germline V gene encodes CDR1 MNHEY and CDR2 SVGAGI. Trimming pared 0 bases from V and 5 bases from J, leaving 11 bases between. The CDR3 spans 14 residues. Here the CDR3 DNA reads TGTGCCAGCAGTTACTCGGCAGGGCGTGACGAGCAGTACTTC. This codes for CASSYSAGRDEQYF.

The chain links TRBV19 to TRBJ1-2; TRBD1 aligns across 7 bases. Germline V gives CDR1 LNHDA, CDR2 SQIVND (reference sequence). The CDR3 runs 13 residues. After removal of 10 bases from V and 2 bases from J, the junction contained 7 bases not matched to a gene. CDR3 sequence reads: CATHRGWNYGYTF. In DNA form, the CDR3 reads TGTGCCACCCACAGGGGATGGAACTATGGCTACACCTTC.

This clonotype was recorded many times. The V and J genes are TRBV20-1 and TRBJ2-7; D is possibly TRBD2 (5 bases). CDR1 DFQATT and CDR2 SNEGSKA come from the germline V gene (reference sequence). The CDR3 runs 15 residues. Trimming cost V 0 bases and J 6 bases, with 18 bases left between them. This chain's CDR3 is CSARESSGLGGEQYF. Here the CDR3 DNA reads TGCAGTGCTAGAGAAAGCTCTGGACTCGGTGGCGAGCAGTACTTC.

This clonotype occurred a few times. V and J are TRBV29-1 and TRBJ2-1; possible D gene TRBD2, 7 bases. Germline CDR1 and CDR2: SQVTM and ANQGSEA. CDR3 length: 13 residues. Trimming shortened V by 3 bases and J by 11 bases, and 17 bases separated the two germline ends. The CDR3 DNA is TGCAGCGTTGATCGGGGGGCCCTCAGTCAGCAGTTCTTC. As protein: CSVDRGALSQQFF.

The V gene is TRBV29-1, the J gene TRBJ2-2, with TRBD1 matching over 9 bases. Trimming cost V 6 bases and J 7 bases; bases outside gene matches: 9. The CDR3 runs to 14 residues. CDR1 and CDR2 (germline): SQVTM, ANQGSEA. The CDR3 coding sequence is TGCAGCGTGAGACGGGACAGGGCTGACGGGGAGCTGTTTTTT. Amino acids: CSVRRDRADGELFF.

This clonotype was picked up many times. The chain has TRBV9 and TRBJ2-7; the D gene is possibly TRBD1 (6 bases). The CDR3 is 13 residues long. Trimming left V 4 bases short and J 5 bases short, with 13 bases between. CDR1 and CDR2 from the germline V gene are SGDLS and YYNGEE. The CDR3 protein is CASSPRQDDEQYF. The CDR3 DNA reads as TGTGCCAGCAGCCCTCGACAGGACGACGAGCAGTACTTC.

There are many counts of this clonotype. The rearrangement links TRBV20-1 to TRBJ2-3; TRBD2 agrees at 10 bases. Germline V lookup: CDR1 DFQATT, CDR2 SNEGSKA (reference sequence). Trimming at V came to 3 bases and at J to 5 bases, leaving 8 bases not matched to a gene. The length of the CDR3 is 15 residues. CDR3 amino acids: CSASEASGRGDTQYF. In DNA, the CDR3 is TGCAGTGCTAGTGAAGCTAGCGGGAGAGGAGATACGCAGTATTTT.

Ten or more counts support this clonotype. The gene calls are TRBV4-3 and TRBJ2-1; D may be TRBD2 (6 bases). Germline CDR1 reads LGHNA; CDR2 reads YSLEER. The CDR3 covers 15 residues. Trimming pared 0 bases from V and 7 bases from J, leaving 13 bases between. This chain's CDR3 is CASSQDFIAVNEQFF. CDR3 coding DNA: TGCGCCAGCAGCCAAGATTTCATAGCGGTTAATGAGCAGTTCTTC.

This chain links TRBV7-2 with TRBJ2-5, with D possibly matching TRBD1 (5 bases). This CDR3 region has 12 residues. Per the germline V gene, CDR1 is SGHTA and CDR2 is FQGNSA. The germline V and J ends were trimmed by 1 base and 10 bases, with 10 bases remaining between them. The CDR3 sequence is CASSLGPGFQYF. The DNA for the CDR3 is TGTGCCAGCAGCTTAGGACCAGGGTTCCAGTACTTC.